Below, one T cell receptor (beta chain) is given with its context. This entry belongs to a study of blood T cells in healthy people across ages. Per the germline V gene, CDR1 is SGHTA and CDR2 is FQGNSA. The CDR3 is 14 amino acids. A second PCR, run for roughly 7 to 12 cycles, used a sample-barcoded 5' primer plus a J-beta primer mix. TCRdb reprocessed the 5' RACE reads via MiXCR and lists one record per CDR3 protein. The sample yields some 1 million distinct CDR3 sequences, 40% to 55% seen once. The amount of total RNA extracted per sample was at least 5 micrograms. The clonotype comes from a woman aged 60 to 75 in good health. The chain recombines TRBV7-2 with TRBJ2-7; D perhaps matches TRBD1 (6 bases). The J call could be wrong; TRBJ2-4 is a better fit for the DNA end. The sequenced material came from blood. The CDR3 nucleotides read TGTGCCAGCAGCTTCCCGGGACACCCCAACATTCAGTACTTC. Protein sequence: CASSFPGHPNIQYF.